This TCR beta chain was captured in a study of blood T cell repertoires in COVID-19. Study as a whole: COVID-19 samples from acute and convalescent phases originated in the United States, Italy and Spain. PBMCs, B-cell-depleted T cells, or T cells were the source of the cDNA or gDNA that made up the material.

Sequencing used immunoSEQ multiplex PCR; TCRdb keeps in-frame clones, though not all of them. The table has 150,000 or so clones, approximately 82% seen once. Sequenced input: peripheral blood. The TCR was taken from a woman of 80 years or more with acute or convalescent COVID-19.

CDR3 bases: TGTGCCAGCAGCTTATGGGCGGGACAGCTCTACGAGCAGTACTTC. Encoded protein: CASSLWAGQLYEQYF. The chain is built from TRBV7-2 and TRBJ2-7; D perhaps matches TRBD1 (7 bases). The ends were cut back, 2 bases at V and 3 bases at J, with 14 bases in the middle. From germline, CDR1 is SGHTA and CDR2 FQGNSA. The CDR3 consists of 15 residues. Based on the CDR3 plus reference TRBV7-2 and TRBJ2-7, the full variable domain is GAGVSQSPSNKVTEKGKDVELRCDPISGHTALYWYRQSLGQGLEFLIYFQGNSAPDKSGLPSDRFSAERTGGSVSTLTIQRTQQEDSAVYLCASSLWAGQLYEQYFGPGTRLTVT.